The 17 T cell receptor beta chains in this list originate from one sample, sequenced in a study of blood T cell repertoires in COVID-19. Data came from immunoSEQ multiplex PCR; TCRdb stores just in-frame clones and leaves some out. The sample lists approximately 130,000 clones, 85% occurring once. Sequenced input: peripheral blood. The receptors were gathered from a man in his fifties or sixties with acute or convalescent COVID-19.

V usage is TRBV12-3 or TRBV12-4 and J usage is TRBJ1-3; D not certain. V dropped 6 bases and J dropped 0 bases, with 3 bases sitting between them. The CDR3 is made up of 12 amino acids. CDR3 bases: TGTGCCAGCAGACTCTCTGGAAACACCATATATTTT. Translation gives CASRLSGNTIYF.

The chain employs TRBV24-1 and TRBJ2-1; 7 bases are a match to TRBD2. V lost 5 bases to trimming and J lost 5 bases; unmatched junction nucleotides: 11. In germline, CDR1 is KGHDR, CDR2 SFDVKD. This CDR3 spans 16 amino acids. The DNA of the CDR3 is TGTGCCACCAGTGGGGAGGGCAAGAATTTTAACAATGAGCAGTTCTTC. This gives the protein CATSGEGKNFNNEQFF.

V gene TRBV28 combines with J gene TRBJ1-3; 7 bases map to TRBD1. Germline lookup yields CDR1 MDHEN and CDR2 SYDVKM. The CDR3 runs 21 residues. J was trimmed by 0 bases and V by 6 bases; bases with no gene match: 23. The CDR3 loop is CASSGGGRGHFSLSSGNTIYF. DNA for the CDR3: TGTGCCAGCAGCGGAGGGGGCCGGGGCCATTTTTCTCTAAGCTCTGGAAACACCATATATTTT.

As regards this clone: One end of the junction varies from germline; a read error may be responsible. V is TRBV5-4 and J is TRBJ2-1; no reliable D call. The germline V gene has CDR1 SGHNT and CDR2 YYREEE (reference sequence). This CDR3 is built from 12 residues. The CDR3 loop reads CASSLEAQRRLF. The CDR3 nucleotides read TGTGCCAGCAGCTTGGAGGCCCAAAGGCGGCTCTTC.

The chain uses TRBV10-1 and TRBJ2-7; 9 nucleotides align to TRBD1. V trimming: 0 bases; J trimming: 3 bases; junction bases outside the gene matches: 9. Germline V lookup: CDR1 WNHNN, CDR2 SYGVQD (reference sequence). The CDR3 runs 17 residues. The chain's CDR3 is CASSESPGQGDFYEQYF. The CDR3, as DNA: TGCGCCAGCAGTGAGTCTCCGGGACAGGGTGACTTCTACGAGCAGTACTTC.

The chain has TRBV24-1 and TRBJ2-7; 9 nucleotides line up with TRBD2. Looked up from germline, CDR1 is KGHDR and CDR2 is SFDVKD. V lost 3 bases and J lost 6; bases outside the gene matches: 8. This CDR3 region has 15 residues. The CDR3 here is CATSDKAGGLIEQYF. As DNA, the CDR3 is TGTGCCACCAGTGATAAGGCGGGAGGGCTAATCGAGCAGTACTTC.

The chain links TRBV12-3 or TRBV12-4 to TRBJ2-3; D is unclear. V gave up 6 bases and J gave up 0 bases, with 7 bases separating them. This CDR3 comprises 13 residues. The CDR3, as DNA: TGTGCCAGCAGCCTCCTTAGCACAGATACGCAGTATTTT. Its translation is CASSLLSTDTQYF.

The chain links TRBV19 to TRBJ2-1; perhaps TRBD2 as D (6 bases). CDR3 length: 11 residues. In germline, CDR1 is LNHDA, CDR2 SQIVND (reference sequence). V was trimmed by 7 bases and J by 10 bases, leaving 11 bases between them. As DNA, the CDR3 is TGTGCCAGTACCTGGGGGGTGGAGCAGTTCTTC. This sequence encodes CASTWGVEQFF.

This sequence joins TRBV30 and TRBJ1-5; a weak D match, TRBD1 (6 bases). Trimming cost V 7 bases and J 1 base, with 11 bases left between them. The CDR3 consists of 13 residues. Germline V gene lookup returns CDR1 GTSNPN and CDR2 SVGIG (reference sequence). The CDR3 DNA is TGTGCCTTCCGCGGACAGAGCAATCAGCCCCAGCATTTT. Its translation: CAFRGQSNQPQHF.

The CDR3 region has the DNA TGTGCCAGCAGCCCCCCCGGACTTAACGAGCAGTACTTC. Protein product: CASSPPGLNEQYF. J is TRBJ2-7 and V is TRBV7-9, with D possibly matching TRBD2 (5 bases). From germline, CDR1 is SEHNR and CDR2 FQNEAQ (reference sequence). CDR3 size: 13 residues. Between the trimmed V and J ends, which lost 5 bases and 5 bases, there was a span of 13 bases.

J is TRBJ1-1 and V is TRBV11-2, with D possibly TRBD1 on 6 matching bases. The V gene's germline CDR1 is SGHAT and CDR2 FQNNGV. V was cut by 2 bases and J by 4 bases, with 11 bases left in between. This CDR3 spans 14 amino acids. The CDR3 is CASSLPRQVTEAFF. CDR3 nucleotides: TGTGCCAGCAGCTTACCCCGACAGGTCACTGAAGCTTTCTTT.

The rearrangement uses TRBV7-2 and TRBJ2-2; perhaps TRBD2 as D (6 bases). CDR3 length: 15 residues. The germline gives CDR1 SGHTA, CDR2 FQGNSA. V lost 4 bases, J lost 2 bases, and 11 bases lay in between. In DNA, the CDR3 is TGTGCCAGCAGCTCCTCGGACTACAACACCGGGGAGCTGTTTTTT. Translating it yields CASSSSDYNTGELFF.

The CDR3 bases are TGTGCCAGCAGTTTTTACAGGGGAACCGGGGAGCTGTTTTTT. As protein: CASSFYRGTGELFF. This chain links TRBV28 with TRBJ2-2; TRBD1 aligns across 7 bases. The CDR3 is 14 amino acids. Germline-derived CDR1 and CDR2 are MDHEN and SYDVKM. V shed 3 bases and J 5 bases; nucleotides not matched to a gene: 3.

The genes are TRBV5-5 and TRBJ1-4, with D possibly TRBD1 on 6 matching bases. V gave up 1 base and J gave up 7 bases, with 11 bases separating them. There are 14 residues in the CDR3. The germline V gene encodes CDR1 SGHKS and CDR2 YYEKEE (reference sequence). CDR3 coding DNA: TGTGCCAGCAGCTTGACAGGGCAGACTGAAAAACTGTTTTTT. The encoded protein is CASSLTGQTEKLFF.

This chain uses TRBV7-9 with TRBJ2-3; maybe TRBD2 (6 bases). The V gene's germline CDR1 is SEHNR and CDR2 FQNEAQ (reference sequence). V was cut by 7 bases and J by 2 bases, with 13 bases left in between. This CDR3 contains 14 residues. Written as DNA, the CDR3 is TGTGCCAGCAATCCGGGACTCCACACAGATACGCAGTATTTT. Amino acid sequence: CASNPGLHTDTQYF.

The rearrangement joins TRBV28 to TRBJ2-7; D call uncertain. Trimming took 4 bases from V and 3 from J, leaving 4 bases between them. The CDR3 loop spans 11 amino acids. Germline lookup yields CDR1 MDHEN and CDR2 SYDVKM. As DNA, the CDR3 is TGTGCCAGCAGTTCACTCTACGAGCAGTACTTC. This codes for CASSSLYEQYF.

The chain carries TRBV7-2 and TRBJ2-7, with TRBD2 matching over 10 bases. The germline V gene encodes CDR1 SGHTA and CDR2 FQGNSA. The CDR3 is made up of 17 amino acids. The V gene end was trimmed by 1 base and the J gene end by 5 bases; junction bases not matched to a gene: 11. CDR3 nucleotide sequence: TGTGCCAGCAGCTTAGGCCCTCCAGCGGGAGGGGTGGACGAGCAGTACTTC. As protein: CASSLGPPAGGVDEQYF. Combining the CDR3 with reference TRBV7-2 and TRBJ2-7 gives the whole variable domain GAGVSQSPSNKVTEKGKDVELRCDPISGHTALYWYRQSLGQGLEFLIYFQGNSAPDKSGLPSDRFSAERTGGSVSTLTIQRTQQEDSAVYLCASSLGPPAGGVDEQYFGPGTRLTVT.